The clone carrying this TCR beta chain has just a few counts. The sample is drawn from a study of Ad26.COV2.S vaccination and SARS-CoV-2 variants. Generated by immunoSEQ multiplex PCR, the TCRdb table keeps only in-frame clones and is missing some. The table records hundreds of thousands of clones, 80% to 90% of them present only once. Germline loops: CDR1 SGHRS, CDR2 YFSETQ. CDR3 length: 13 residues. V dropped 3 bases and J dropped 1 base, with 7 bases sitting between them. Treatment specified: around 19 received Ad26.COV2.S at low or high dose, single or two shots; several received placebo; per-sample allocation not given. Collection of samples fell on day 63 after the first vaccine or placebo injection.

The chain has TRBV5-1 and TRBJ2-5; D is uncertain. This clonotype originated in a person aged 18-60 years who received the Ad26.COV2.S COVID-19 vaccine or a placebo. The sequencing used peripheral blood, collected in a trial of Ad26.COV2.S vaccine versus placebo. DNA for the CDR3: TGCGCCAGCAGCTCTGGGTTCCAAGAGACCCAGTACTTC. Its protein product is CASSSGFQETQYF.